This T cell receptor (beta chain) was recorded in a study of OX40 agonist ivuxolimab in advanced cancers. In the study overall: Patients were dosed with the agonistic anti-OX40 (CD134) antibody ivuxolimab. The dose of intravenous ivuxolimab that patients received every 2 weeks ranged from 0.01 to 10 mg/kg. Each dose-escalation patient presented with hepatocellular carcinoma, melanoma, renal cell or head and neck cancer. General study points: Both CD4+ and CD8+ T cell populations in blood had undergone clonal expansion by week 6 at 0.1 to 3.0 mg/kg.

CDR1 MNHEY and CDR2 SVGAGI come from the germline V gene. V dropped 5 bases and J dropped 1 base, with 14 bases sitting between them. This CDR3 is built from 15 residues. Clones were sequenced by immunoSEQ multiplex PCR, and TCRdb holds only the in-frame ones, with some missing. The repertoire consists of 50,000 to 65,000 clones, with 75% to 90% occurring once and the leading ten covering approximately 0.7%. With respect to this clone: Its antigen is still unknown.

V and J are TRBV6-5 and TRBJ1-2; D perhaps matches TRBD1 (6 bases). The specimen comprised CD4+ or CD8+ T cells sorted from blood, sampled in a trial of the OX40 agonist ivuxolimab. This clonotype originated in an adult with an advanced solid tumor such as melanoma, head and neck, liver or kidney cancer. CDR3 coding DNA: TGTGCCAGCAGTCCCCGAGGGGGGTTTAACTATGGCTACACCTTC. Amino acids: CASSPRGGFNYGYTF.